This TCR beta chain was found in a study of cytomegalovirus exposure and HLA in healthy donors. Findings and limits, study-wide: Sequencing likely produced, as an artifact, a cluster of highly shared sequence variants.

CDR3 length equals 14 residues. Amplification used 60 Vbeta primers and 13 Jbeta primers. The assay was immunoSEQ multiplex PCR, and TCRdb's table has in-frame clones only and misses some. Of over 120,000 clones listed, around 75% are singletons. Worth noting for this clone: Its cognate antigen is unknown.

Sequenced input: PBMCs. The TCR sequence derives from a man aged 25-45 years in good health and CMV-seronegative. V is TRBV21-1 and J is TRBJ2-5; TRBD1 reflects the table's D call only, with no check against the DNA. TRBV21-1 is assigned pseudogene status. CDR3 bases: TGTGCCAGCATCCCCGGGACAAGACAAGAGACCCAGTACTTC. This encodes CASIPGTRQETQYF.